This record covers a single T cell receptor beta chain. In the original analysis: Nucleated cell number was recorded as an estimate derived from reference gene primer amplification. Method: immunoSEQ multiplex PCR; TCRdb's copy keeps in-frame clones and lacks some. The D gene and trimming were derived from the DNA, and the V and J assignments and clone size from that table. This sample yields roughly 45,000 clones, of which roughly 87% are seen a single time; 20% to 30% belongs to the top ten. The record originates from a study of blood T cell repertoires in COVID-19. Whole-study context: Italy, Spain and the United States were the sources of the convalescent and acute COVID-19 samples. PBMCs, B-cell-depleted T cells, or T cells provided the cDNA or gDNA that made up the material.

V shed 0 bases, J shed 4 bases, and the junction held 4 bases outside the gene matches. This CDR3 is 15 amino acids long. From germline, CDR1 is LNHNV and CDR2 YYDKDF (reference sequence). The chain carries TRBV15 and TRBJ1-2; 8 nucleotides agree with TRBD1. Sequences were obtained from peripheral blood. This clonotype was sampled from a woman aged 55-75 years with acute or convalescent COVID-19. CDR3 DNA sequence: TGTGCCACCAGCAGAGAAACAGGGGGGAGCTATGGCTACACCTTC. Amino acid sequence: CATSRETGGSYGYTF.